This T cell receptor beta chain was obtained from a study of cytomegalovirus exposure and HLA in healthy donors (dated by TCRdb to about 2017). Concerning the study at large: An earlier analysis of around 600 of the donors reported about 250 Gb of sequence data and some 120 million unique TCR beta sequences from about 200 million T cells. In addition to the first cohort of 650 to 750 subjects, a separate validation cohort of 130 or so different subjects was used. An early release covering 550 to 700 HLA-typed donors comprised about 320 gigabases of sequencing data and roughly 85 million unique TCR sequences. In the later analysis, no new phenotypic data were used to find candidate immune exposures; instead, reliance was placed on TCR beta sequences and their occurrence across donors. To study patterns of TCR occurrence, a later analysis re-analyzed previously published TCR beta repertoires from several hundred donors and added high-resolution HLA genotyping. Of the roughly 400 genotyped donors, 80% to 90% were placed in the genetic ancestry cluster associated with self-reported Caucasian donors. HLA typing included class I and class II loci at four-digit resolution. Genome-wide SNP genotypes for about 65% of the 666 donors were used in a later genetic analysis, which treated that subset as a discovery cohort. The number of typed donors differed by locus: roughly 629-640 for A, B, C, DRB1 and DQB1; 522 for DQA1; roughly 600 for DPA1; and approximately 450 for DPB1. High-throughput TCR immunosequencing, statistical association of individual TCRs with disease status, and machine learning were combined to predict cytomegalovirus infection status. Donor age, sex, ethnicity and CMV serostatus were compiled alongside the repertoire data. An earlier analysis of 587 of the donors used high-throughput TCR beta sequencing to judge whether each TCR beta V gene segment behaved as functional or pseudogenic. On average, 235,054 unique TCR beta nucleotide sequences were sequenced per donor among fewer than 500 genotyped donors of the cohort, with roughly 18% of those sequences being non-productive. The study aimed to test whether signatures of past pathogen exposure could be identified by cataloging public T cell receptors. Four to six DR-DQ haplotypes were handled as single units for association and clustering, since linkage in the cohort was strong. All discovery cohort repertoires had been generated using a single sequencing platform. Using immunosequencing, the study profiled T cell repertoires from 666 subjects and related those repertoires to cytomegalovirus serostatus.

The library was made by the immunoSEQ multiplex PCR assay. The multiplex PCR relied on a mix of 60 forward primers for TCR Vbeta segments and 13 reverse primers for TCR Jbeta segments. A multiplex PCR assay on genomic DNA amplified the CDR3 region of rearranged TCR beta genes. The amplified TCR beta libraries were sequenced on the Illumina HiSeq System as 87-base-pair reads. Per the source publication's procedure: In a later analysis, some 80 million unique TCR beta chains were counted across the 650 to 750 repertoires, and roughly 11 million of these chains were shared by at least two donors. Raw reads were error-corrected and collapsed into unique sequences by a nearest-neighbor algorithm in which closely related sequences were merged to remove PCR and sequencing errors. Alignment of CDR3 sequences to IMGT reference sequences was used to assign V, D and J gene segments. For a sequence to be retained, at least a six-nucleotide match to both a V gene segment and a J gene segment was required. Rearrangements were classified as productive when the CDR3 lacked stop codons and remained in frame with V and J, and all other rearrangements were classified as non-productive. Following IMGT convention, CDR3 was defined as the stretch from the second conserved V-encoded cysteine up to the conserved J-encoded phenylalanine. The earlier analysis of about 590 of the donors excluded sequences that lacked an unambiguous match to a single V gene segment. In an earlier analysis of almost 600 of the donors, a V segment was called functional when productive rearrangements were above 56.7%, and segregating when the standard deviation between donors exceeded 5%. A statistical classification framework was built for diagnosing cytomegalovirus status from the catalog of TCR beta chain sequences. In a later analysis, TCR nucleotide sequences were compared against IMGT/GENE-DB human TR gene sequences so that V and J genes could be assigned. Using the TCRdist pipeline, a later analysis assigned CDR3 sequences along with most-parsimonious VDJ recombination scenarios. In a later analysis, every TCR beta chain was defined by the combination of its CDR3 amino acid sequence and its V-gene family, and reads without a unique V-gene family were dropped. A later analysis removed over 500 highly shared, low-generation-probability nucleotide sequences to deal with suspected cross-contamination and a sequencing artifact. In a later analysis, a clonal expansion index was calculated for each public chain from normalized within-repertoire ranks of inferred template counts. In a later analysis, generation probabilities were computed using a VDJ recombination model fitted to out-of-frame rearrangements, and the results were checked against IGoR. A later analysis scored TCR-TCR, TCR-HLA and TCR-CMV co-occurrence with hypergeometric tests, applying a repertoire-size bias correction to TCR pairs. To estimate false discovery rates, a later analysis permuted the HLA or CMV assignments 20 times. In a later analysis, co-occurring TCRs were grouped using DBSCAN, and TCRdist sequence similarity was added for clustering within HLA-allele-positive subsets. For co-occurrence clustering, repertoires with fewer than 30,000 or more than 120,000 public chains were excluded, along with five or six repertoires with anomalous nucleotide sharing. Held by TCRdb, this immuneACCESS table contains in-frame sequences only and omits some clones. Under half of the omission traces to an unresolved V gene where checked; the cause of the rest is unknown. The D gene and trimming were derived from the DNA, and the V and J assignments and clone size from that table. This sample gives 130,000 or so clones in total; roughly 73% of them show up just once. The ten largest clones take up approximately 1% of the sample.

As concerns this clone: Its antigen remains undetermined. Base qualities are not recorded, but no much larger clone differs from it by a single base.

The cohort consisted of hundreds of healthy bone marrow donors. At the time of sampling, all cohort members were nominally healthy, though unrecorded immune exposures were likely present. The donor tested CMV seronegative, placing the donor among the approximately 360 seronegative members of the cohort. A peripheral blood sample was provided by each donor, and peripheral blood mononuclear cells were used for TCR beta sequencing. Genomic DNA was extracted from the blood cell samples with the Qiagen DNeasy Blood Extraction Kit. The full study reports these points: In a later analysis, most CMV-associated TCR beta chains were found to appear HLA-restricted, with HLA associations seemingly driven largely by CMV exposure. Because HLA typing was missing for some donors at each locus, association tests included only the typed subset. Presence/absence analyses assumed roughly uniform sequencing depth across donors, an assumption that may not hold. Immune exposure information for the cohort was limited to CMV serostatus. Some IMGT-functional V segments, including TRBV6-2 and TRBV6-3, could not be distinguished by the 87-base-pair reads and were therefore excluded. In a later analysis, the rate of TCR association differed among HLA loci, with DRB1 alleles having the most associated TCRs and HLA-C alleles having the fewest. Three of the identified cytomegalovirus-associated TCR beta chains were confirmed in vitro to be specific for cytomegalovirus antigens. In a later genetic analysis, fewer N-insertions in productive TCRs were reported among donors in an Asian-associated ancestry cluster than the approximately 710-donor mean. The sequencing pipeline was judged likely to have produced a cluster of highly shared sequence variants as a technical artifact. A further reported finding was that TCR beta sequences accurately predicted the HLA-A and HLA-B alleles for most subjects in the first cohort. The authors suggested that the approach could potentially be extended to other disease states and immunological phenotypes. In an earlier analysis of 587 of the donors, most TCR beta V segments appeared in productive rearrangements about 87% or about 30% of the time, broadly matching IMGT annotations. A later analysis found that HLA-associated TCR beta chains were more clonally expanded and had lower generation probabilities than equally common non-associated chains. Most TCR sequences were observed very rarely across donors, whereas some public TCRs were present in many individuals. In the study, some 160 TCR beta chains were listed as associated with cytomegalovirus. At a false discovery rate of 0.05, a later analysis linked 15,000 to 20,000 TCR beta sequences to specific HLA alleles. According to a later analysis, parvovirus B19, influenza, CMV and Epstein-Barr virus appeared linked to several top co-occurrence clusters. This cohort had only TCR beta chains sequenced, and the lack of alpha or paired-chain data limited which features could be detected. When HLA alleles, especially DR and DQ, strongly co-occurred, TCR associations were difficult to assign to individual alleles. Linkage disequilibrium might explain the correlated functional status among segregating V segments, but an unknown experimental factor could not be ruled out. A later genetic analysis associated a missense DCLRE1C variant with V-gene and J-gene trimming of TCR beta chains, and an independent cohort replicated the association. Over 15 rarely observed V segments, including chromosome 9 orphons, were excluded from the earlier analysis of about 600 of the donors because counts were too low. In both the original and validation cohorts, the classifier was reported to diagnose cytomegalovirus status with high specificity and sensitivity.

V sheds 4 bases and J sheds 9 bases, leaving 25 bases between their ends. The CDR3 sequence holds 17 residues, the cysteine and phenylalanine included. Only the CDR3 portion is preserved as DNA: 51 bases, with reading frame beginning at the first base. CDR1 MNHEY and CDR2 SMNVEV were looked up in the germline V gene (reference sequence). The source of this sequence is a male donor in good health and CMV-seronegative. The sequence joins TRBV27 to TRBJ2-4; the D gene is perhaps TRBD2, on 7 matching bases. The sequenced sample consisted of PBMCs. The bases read TGTGCCAGCAGTTCACCTTTGAGGGGGGGGCTCGGGGCCATTCAGTACTTC. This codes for CASSSPLRGGLGAIQYF.